The rows below give T cell receptor beta chains drawn from one sample of a study of blood T cell repertoires in COVID-19. Some clones are missing from TCRdb's copy, which holds only in-frame ones; the method was immunoSEQ multiplex PCR. The top ten clones hold about 1.1% of a sample with more than 300,000 clones, around 90% of them seen once. What was sequenced was PBMCs or T cells enriched from blood (not recorded which). Source of these receptors: a woman aged 18-29 years who had recovered from COVID-19. The CDR3 runs from the conserved cysteine through the conserved F or W. Each record gives: J gene, V gene, clone size, D gene, CDR3 DNA, CDR3 protein. The D gene is left open where the match is weak. Expanded clones are given a class, and other clones once, few, many or no size at all.

TRBJ1-3	TRBV6-5	.	TRBD1	TGTGCCAGCAGACGGGACAGGGTATCTGGAAACACCATATATTTT	CASRRDRVSGNTIYF
TRBJ2-3	TRBV5-1	.	TRBD2	TGCGCCAGCAGCCGTACCGGGACTAGCGACACAGATACGCAGTATTTT	CASSRTGTSDTDTQYF
TRBJ1-1	TRBV19	.	.	TGTGCCAGTAGTCGCGGCGTGTCTGAAGCTTTCTTT	CASSRGVSEAFF
TRBJ2-3	TRBV7-9	.	TRBD1	TGTGCCAGCAGCTTCCGGGACAGAACCACAGATACGCAGTATTTT	CASSFRDRTTDTQYF
TRBJ2-7	TRBV11-2	.	.	TGTGCCAGCAGCATACCACTCTCCTACGAGCAGTACTTC	CASSIPLSYEQYF
TRBJ2-3	TRBV5-6	.	.	TGTGCCAGCAGCTTGGGCCAGTTTGGAGTTGGTGGCACAGATACGCAGTATTTT	CASSLGQFGVGGTDTQYF
TRBJ2-2	TRBV29-1	.	TRBD1	TGCAGCGTTGATTTAGGTGACGGGGACAGGGGCCACGCCGGGGAGCTGTTTTTT	CSVDLGDGDRGHAGELFF
TRBJ2-1	TRBV20-1	.	.	TGCAGCCCCGTGGAGCAGTTCTTC	CSPVEQFF
TRBJ2-3	TRBV4-1	.	TRBD2	TGCGCCAGCAGCCAAGATAGGGCGGGGGGCGTAATCACAGATACGCAGTATTTT	CASSQDRAGGVITDTQYF
TRBJ2-7	TRBV3-1/TRBV3-2	.	TRBD1	TGTGCCAGCAGCCAAGACATGGACAGGCGCGAGCAGTACTTC	CASSQDMDRREQYF
TRBJ1-1	TRBV9	once	.	TGTGCCAGCAGCGAAGGGGTCACTGAAGCTTTCTTT	CASSEGVTEAFF
TRBJ2-1	TRBV30	once	.	TGTGCCTGGAGTGTACAAGCGGACTTGTATGCGCAGTTCTTC	CAWSVQADLYAQFF
TRBJ1-2	TRBV7-9	.	.	TGTGCCAGCAGACTCGGGGGGCAATCTAACTATGGCTACACCTTC	CASRLGGQSNYGYTF
TRBJ1-5	TRBV19	.	TRBD1	TGTGCCAGTACTCATAGGTGGCAGGGGGGCTGGCCCCAGCATTTT	CASTHRWQGGWPQHF
TRBJ2-6	TRBV10-3	.	.	TGTGCCATCAGTGCCCCTTGGGCGAACGGGGCCAACGTCCTGACTTTC	CAISAPWANGANVLTF
TRBJ2-1	TRBV2	.	TRBD1	TGTGCCAGCAGCATGACAGGGTACCCTTACAATGAGCAGTTCTTC	CASSMTGYPYNEQFF
TRBJ2-7	TRBV13	few	TRBD2	TGTGCCAGCAGCCGCCAGCTAAGCGGGGCCCTCTTGTACTTC	CASSRQLSGALLYF
TRBJ1-1	TRBV4-3	few	.	TGCGCCAGCAGCTACAGGACAGAAAACACTGAAGCTTTCTTT	CASSYRTENTEAFF
TRBJ1-2	TRBV4-1	.	.	TGCGCCAGCAGCCAAGGACGGGACTATGGCTACACCTTC	CASSQGRDYGYTF
TRBJ1-4	TRBV7-8	.	.	TGTGCCAGCAGCCCCGGGGGGACGAATGAAAAACTGTTTTTT	CASSPGGTNEKLFF
TRBJ2-5	TRBV5-1	once	.	TGCGCCAGCAGCGGCTCGTCAGGGCGGCTAACCCAAGAGACCCAGTACTTC	CASSGSSGRLTQETQYF
TRBJ1-1	TRBV9	.	.	TGTGCCAGCAGCAATAAAGTTGGGGGAACAGGGCCTGTGGGCACTGAAGCTTTCTTT	CASSNKVGGTGPVGTEAFF
TRBJ1-1	TRBV2	.	TRBD1	TGTGCCAGCAGTGAACCCGGCCTTGGACAGGGGGTGAACACTGAAGCTTTCTTT	CASSEPGLGQGVNTEAFF
TRBJ2-5	TRBV2	.	TRBD2	TGTGCCAGCAGGCTGGGGGGGACCGAGACCCAGTACTTC	CASRLGGTETQYF
TRBJ1-3	TRBV7-3	.	.	TGTGCCAGCAGCTTAGAGGCAGAGAGCTCTGGAAACACCATATATTTT	CASSLEAESSGNTIYF
TRBJ2-3	TRBV11-3	.	TRBD2	TGTGCCAGCAGCTTTAGCGGGGGGTCCACAGATACGCAGTATTTT	CASSFSGGSTDTQYF
TRBJ1-5	TRBV6-5	few	.	TGTGCCAGCAGCGCACAGGGCTCCCTTCATCAGCCCCAGCATTTT	CASSAQGSLHQPQHF
TRBJ2-7	TRBV5-5	.	.	TGTGCCAGCAGCTCAGGGGTCGAGCAGTACTTC	CASSSGVEQYF
TRBJ2-7	TRBV9	.	TRBD1	TGTGCCAGCAGTCTGGGACAGGCCCTAGGTGTGCAGTACTTC	CASSLGQALGVQYF
TRBJ2-3	TRBV19	.	TRBD2	TGTGCCAGTAGTCCCCTGGGACTAGCGGGGGGAACAGATACGCAGTATTTT	CASSPLGLAGGTDTQYF
TRBJ2-7	TRBV5-1	.	TRBD1	TGCGCCAGCAGCTTGGCAGGACAGGGCTACGAGCAGTACTTC	CASSLAGQGYEQYF
TRBJ1-6	TRBV27	.	.	TGTGCCAGCAGTTTACCAGGGGATAATTCACCCCTCCACTTT	CASSLPGDNSPLHF
TRBJ2-1	TRBV7-2	.	.	TGTGCCAGCAGCTTAGGAAGGGGAGAGCAGTTCTTC	CASSLGRGEQFF
TRBJ2-7	TRBV27	.	TRBD2	TGTGCCAGCAGTTCCCCCGGGACTAGCGGAACCTACGAGCAGTACTTC	CASSSPGTSGTYEQYF
TRBJ1-2	TRBV3-1/TRBV3-2	.	TRBD1	TGTGCCAGCAGCCCCTCGCTTGGACAGGATCTCTTGTATGGCTACACCTTC	CASSPSLGQDLLYGYTF
TRBJ1-6	TRBV5-6	.	TRBD1	TGTGCCAGCAGTAGACAGGGGGGGAACTATAATTCACCCCTCCACTTT	CASSRQGGNYNSPLHF
TRBJ2-2	TRBV19	.	TRBD2	TGTGCCAGTAGTATAGTAGCAGCGGGGGATAACACCGGGGAGCTGTTTTTT	CASSIVAAGDNTGELFF
TRBJ2-5	TRBV5-1	.	TRBD1	TGCGCCAGCAGCTTCGGGACAGCAAAGGATGGAGAGACCCAGTACTTC	CASSFGTAKDGETQYF
TRBJ1-1	TRBV19	.	.	TGTGCCAGCCTGGGGCCAGAAGCTTTCTTT	CASLGPEAFF
TRBJ1-6	TRBV30	.	.	TGTGCCTGGAGTGTACTCTCGACAGGTGAATCACCCCTCCACTTT	CAWSVLSTGESPLHF
TRBJ2-7	TRBV18	.	.	TGTGCCAGCTCACCAGGGGTAGGGGGGGCGTCCTACGAGCAGTACTTC	CASSPGVGGASYEQYF
TRBJ1-1	TRBV30	.	.	TGTGCCTGGAGCGGGAGGACGATTACGGCGGACACTGAAGCTTTCTTT	CAWSGRTITADTEAFF
TRBJ2-3	TRBV7-3	.	.	TGTGCCAGCAGCTTATCCGGGTCTAGGGATACGCAGTATTTT	CASSLSGSRDTQYF
TRBJ1-2	TRBV13	.	TRBD1	TGTGCCAGCAGCCTGGCACAGGGGATTCTCTATGGCTACACCTTC	CASSLAQGILYGYTF
TRBJ2-1	TRBV12-5	.	.	TGTGCTAGTGCCCTCTCCAATGAGCAGTTCTTC	CASALSNEQFF
TRBJ2-3	TRBV30	.	TRBD2	TGTGCCTGGAGTCGACTAGCGGGGGTGCATACGCAGTATTTT	CAWSRLAGVHTQYF
TRBJ1-1	TRBV4-1	.	.	TGCGCCAGCAGCCAAGATCCTGGGGGGGAAGCTTTCTTT	CASSQDPGGEAFF